This T cell receptor beta chain was profiled in a study of cytomegalovirus exposure and HLA in healthy donors (dated by TCRdb to about 2017). Turning to the overall study: An earlier analysis of roughly 610 of the donors reported 276 Gb of sequence data and some 110 million unique TCR beta sequences obtained from some 170 million T cells. The aim of the study was to test whether cataloging public T cell receptors could identify signatures of past pathogen exposure. HLA typing included class I and class II loci at four-digit resolution. Donor age, sex, ethnicity and CMV serostatus were collected together with the repertoire data. Using immunosequencing, the study profiled T cell repertoires from 550 to 750 subjects and related those repertoires to cytomegalovirus serostatus. Across some 400 genotyped donors of the cohort, an average of about 200,000 unique TCR beta nucleotide sequences per donor were sequenced, and around 19% of those sequences were non-productive. Rather than using new phenotypic data, the later analysis identified candidate immune exposures from TCR beta sequences and from how often those sequences occurred across donors. In addition to the first cohort of around 670 subjects, a separate validation cohort of over 90 different subjects was used. All discovery cohort repertoires had been generated using a single sequencing platform. A later genetic analysis used genome-wide SNP genotypes for about 65% of the roughly 670 donors, treating that subset as a discovery cohort. About 330 gigabases of sequencing data and around 80 million unique TCR sequences made up an early release that covered approximately 650 HLA-typed donors. To study patterns of TCR occurrence, a later analysis re-analyzed previously published TCR beta repertoires from more than 550 donors and added high-resolution HLA genotyping. Roughly 5 DR-DQ haplotypes were handled as single units for association and clustering, since linkage in the cohort was strong. To predict cytomegalovirus infection status, the study combined high-throughput TCR immunosequencing, statistical association of individual TCRs with disease status, and machine learning. An earlier analysis of 587 of the donors used high-throughput TCR beta sequencing to judge whether each TCR beta V gene segment behaved as functional or pseudogenic. Of the approximately 370 genotyped donors, less than 90% were placed in the genetic ancestry cluster associated with self-reported Caucasian donors. The number of donors typed differed by locus, with about 620-630 for A, B, C, DRB1 and DQB1, roughly 520 for DQA1, approximately 580 for DPA1, and about 450 for DPB1. Results the study describes overall, beyond this receptor: Cytomegalovirus status was reported to be diagnosed by the classifier with high specificity and sensitivity in both the original and validation cohorts. A later analysis associated 15,000 to 20,000 TCR beta sequences with specific HLA alleles at a false discovery rate of 0.05. Presence/absence analyses assumed roughly uniform sequencing depth across donors, an assumption that may not hold. The cohort was sequenced for TCR beta chains only, and without alpha or paired-chain data the features that could be detected were limited. Immune exposure information for the cohort was limited to CMV serostatus. In a later analysis, most CMV-associated TCR beta chains were found to appear HLA-restricted, with HLA associations seemingly driven largely by CMV exposure. Because HLA typing was missing for some donors at each locus, association tests included only the typed subset. According to a later analysis, TCR association rates differed among HLA loci, with DRB1 alleles showing the most associated TCRs and HLA-C alleles showing the fewest. It was suggested by the authors that the approach could potentially be generalized to other disease states and immunological phenotypes. In a later analysis, several top co-occurrence clusters were reported to appear linked to parvovirus B19, influenza, CMV and Epstein-Barr virus. Because the 87-base-pair reads could not distinguish some IMGT-functional V segments, including TRBV6-2 and TRBV6-3, those segments were excluded. Linkage disequilibrium might explain the correlated functional status among segregating V segments, but an unknown experimental factor could not be ruled out. A group of highly shared sequence variants was considered likely to be a technical artifact of the sequencing pipeline. In vitro tests confirmed that three of the cytomegalovirus-associated TCR beta chains recognize cytomegalovirus antigens. Because counts were too low, roughly 16 rarely observed V segments, including chromosome 9 orphons, were left out of the earlier analysis of over 550 of the donors. An earlier analysis of 587 of the donors showed that most TCR beta V segments appeared in productive rearrangements either about 87% or about 30% of the time, which broadly matched IMGT annotations. A later genetic analysis associated a missense DCLRE1C variant with V-gene and J-gene trimming of TCR beta chains, and an independent cohort replicated the association. The study gave a list of around 170 TCR beta chains associated with cytomegalovirus. Compared with equally common non-associated chains, HLA-associated TCR beta chains in a later analysis were more clonally expanded and had lower generation probabilities. A further reported finding was that TCR beta sequences accurately predicted the HLA-A and HLA-B alleles for most subjects in the first cohort. Across donors, most TCR sequences were observed very rarely, whereas some public TCRs were present in many individuals. Strong co-occurrence of HLA alleles, especially DR and DQ, made assigning TCR associations to individual alleles difficult. In a later genetic analysis, fewer N-insertions in productive TCRs were reported among donors in an Asian-associated ancestry cluster than the roughly 670-donor mean.

The cohort consisted of 666 healthy bone marrow donors. All cohort members were sampled while nominally healthy, although unrecorded immune exposures were likely present. The donor tested CMV seropositive and was one of the 289 seropositive cohort members. Each donor provided a peripheral blood sample, and peripheral blood mononuclear cells were used for TCR beta sequencing. Genomic DNA was extracted from the blood cell samples with the Qiagen DNeasy Blood Extraction Kit. The library was made by the immunoSEQ multiplex PCR assay. A mixture of 60 forward primers for TCR Vbeta segments and 13 reverse primers for TCR Jbeta segments was used in the multiplex PCR. The CDR3 region of rearranged TCR beta genes was amplified from genomic DNA by a multiplex PCR assay. On the Illumina HiSeq System, the amplified TCR beta libraries were sequenced as 87-base-pair reads. Per the original workflow: A later analysis counted about 80 million unique TCR beta chains across the roughly 700 repertoires, and 10 million to 11 million of these chains were shared by at least two donors. To remove PCR and sequencing errors, raw reads were error-corrected and collapsed into unique sequences using a nearest-neighbor algorithm that merged closely related sequences. To assign V, D and J gene segments, CDR3 sequences were aligned to IMGT reference sequences. For a sequence to be retained, a match of at least six nucleotides was required to both a V gene segment and a J gene segment. Rearrangements were called productive when the CDR3 lacked stop codons and stayed in frame with V and J; all others were non-productive. Following IMGT convention, CDR3 was defined as the stretch from the second conserved V-encoded cysteine up to the conserved J-encoded phenylalanine. The earlier analysis of fewer than 700 of the donors excluded sequences that lacked an unambiguous match to a single V gene segment. An earlier analysis of over 450 of the donors classified V segments as functional when productive rearrangements were above 56.7% and as segregating when the standard deviation between donors was above 5%. A statistical classification framework was developed to diagnose cytomegalovirus status using the catalog of TCR beta chain sequences. In a later analysis, V and J genes were assigned by comparing TCR nucleotide sequences against IMGT/GENE-DB human TR gene sequences. The TCRdist pipeline was used in a later analysis to assign CDR3 sequences and most-parsimonious VDJ recombination scenarios. In a later analysis, each TCR beta chain was defined by its CDR3 amino acid sequence together with its V-gene family, and reads without a unique V-gene family were excluded. To address suspected cross-contamination and a sequencing artifact, a later analysis removed 550 to 750 highly shared, low-generation-probability nucleotide sequences. In a later analysis, a clonal expansion index for each public chain was calculated from normalized within-repertoire ranks of inferred template counts. In a later analysis, generation probabilities were computed with a VDJ recombination model fitted to out-of-frame rearrangements, and the resulting probabilities were checked against IGoR. In a later analysis, hypergeometric tests were used to score TCR-TCR, TCR-HLA and TCR-CMV co-occurrence, with a repertoire-size bias correction applied to TCR pairs. False discovery rates were estimated in a later analysis by permuting HLA or CMV assignments 20 times. A later analysis grouped co-occurring TCRs with DBSCAN, adding TCRdist sequence similarity when clustering within HLA-allele-positive subsets. Repertoires with fewer than 30,000 or more than 120,000 public chains were left out of co-occurrence clustering, as were five repertoires with anomalous nucleotide sharing. TCRdb obtained this table from immuneACCESS and retained in-frame rearrangements with V and J assigned. These tables miss some clones; where compared with another copy, unresolved V genes account for less than half of the shortfall, and the remainder is unexplained. Clonal size and the V and J genes are those of that table, whereas D and trimming came from the DNA. The sample yields 250,000 to 350,000 clones; roughly 88% were counted once. Almost 4% of the sample is held by the ten biggest clonotypes.

A note on this clone: The antigen it binds to is not known. Base qualities are not recorded, but no much larger clone differs from it by a single base.

The germline V gene provides CDR1 WSHSY and CDR2 SAAADI. Trimmed from V: 6 bases; trimmed from J: 0 bases; junction bases lacking a gene match: 7. Its CDR3 holds 16 amino acids, cysteine through phenylalanine. Only CDR3 DNA is held: 48 bases, read in frame from base 1. The source material was PBMCs. The source is a man between 35 and 55 years old in good health and CMV-seropositive. The chain couples TRBV10-2 to TRBJ2-4; a stretch of 8 junction bases matches TRBD1. The DNA reads as follows: TGCGCCAGCAGCCTCACAGGGGGTGAAGCCAAAAACATTCAGTACTTC. Translation gives CASSLTGGEAKNIQYF.